The clone carrying this T cell receptor beta chain was recorded at least ten times. Its antigen is still unknown. TCRdb processed the 5' RACE reads anew with MiXCR; each CDR3 protein has one entry. The sample comprises approximately 67,000 distinct CDR3 sequences, 11% of which are singletons, and 3% to 4% rests with the top ten. This entry belongs to a study of early T cells in non-severe SARS-CoV-2 infection. Regarding the study as a whole: Anti-spike CD8 responses were favored in VDJdb matching, and private and CD4 specificities were missed.

This TCR derives from an adult who was a healthcare worker with PCR-confirmed SARS-CoV-2 infection or an uninfected control (not recorded which). Sequenced input: whole blood.

The CDR3 reads CASSSGTSVTDTQYF. The DNA for the CDR3 is TGTGCCAGCAGCAGCGGGACTAGCGTCACAGATACGCAGTATTTT. The chain has TRBV7-9 and TRBJ2-3; 10 bases are shared with TRBD2. Per germline, CDR1 SEHNR and CDR2 FQNEAQ (reference sequence). The V and J ends lost 5 bases and 2 bases, in that order; junction bases with no gene match: 4. The CDR3 is 15 amino acids.